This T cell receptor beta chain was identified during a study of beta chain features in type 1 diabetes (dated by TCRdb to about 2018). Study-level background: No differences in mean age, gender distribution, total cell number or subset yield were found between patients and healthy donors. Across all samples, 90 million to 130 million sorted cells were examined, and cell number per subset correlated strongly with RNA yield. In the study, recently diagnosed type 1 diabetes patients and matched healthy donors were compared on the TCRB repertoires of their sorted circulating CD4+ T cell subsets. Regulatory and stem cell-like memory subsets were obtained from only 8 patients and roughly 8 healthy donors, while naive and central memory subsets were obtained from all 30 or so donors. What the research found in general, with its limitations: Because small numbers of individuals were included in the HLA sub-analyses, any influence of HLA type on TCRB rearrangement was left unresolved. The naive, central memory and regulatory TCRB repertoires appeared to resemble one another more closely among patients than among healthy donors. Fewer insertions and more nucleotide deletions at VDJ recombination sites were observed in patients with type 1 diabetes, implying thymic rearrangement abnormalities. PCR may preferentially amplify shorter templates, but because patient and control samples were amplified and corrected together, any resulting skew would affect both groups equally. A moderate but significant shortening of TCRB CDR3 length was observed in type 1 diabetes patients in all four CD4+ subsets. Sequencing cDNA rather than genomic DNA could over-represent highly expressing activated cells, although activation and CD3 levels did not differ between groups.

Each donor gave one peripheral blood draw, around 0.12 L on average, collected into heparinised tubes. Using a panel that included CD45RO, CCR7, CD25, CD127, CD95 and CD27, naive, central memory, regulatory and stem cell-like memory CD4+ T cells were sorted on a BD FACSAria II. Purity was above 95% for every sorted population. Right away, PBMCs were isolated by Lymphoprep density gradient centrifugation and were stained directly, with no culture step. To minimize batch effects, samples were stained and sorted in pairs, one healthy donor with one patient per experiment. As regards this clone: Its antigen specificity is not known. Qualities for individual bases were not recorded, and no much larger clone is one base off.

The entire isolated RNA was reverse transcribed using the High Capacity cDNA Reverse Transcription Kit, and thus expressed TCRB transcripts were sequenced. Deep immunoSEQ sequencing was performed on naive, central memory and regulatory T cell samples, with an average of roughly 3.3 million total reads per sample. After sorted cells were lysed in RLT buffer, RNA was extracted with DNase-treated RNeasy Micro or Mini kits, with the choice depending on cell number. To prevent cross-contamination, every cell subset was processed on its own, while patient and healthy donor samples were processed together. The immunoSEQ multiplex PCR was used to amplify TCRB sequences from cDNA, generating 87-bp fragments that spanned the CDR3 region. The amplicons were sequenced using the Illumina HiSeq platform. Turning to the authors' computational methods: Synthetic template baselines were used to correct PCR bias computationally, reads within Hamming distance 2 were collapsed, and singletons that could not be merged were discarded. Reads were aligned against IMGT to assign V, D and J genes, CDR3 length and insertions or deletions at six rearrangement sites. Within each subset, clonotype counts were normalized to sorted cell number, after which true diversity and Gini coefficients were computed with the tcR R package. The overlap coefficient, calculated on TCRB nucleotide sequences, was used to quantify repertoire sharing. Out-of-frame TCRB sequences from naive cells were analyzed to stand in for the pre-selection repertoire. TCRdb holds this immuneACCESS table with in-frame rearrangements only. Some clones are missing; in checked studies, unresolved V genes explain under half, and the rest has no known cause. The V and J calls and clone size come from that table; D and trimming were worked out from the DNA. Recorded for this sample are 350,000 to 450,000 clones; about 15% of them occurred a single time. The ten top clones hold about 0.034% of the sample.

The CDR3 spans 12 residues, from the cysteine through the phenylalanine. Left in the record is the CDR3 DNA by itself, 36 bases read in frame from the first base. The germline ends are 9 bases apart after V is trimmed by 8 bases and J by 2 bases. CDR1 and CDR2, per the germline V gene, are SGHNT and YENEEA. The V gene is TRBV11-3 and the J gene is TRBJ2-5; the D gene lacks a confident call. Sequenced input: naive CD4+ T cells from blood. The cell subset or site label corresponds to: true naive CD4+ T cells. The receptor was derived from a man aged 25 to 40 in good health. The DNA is TGTGCCAGCCGAGGTCCTCAAGAGACCCAGTACTTC. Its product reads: CASRGPQETQYF.